This T cell receptor (beta chain) derives from a study of vaccination and CD4 T cells after COVID-19. Treatment reported: approximately 11-day PBMC culture with coronavirus spike peptide pools or control peptides (ViraFEST assay). Study findings and constraints: Of the reactive clones in convalescent patients, a median around 83% showed up only post-vaccination.

In the case of this clonotype: What it binds is not known.

The study sequenced cultured CD4+ T cell DNA using the Oncomine TCR Beta short-read assay. A single record per CDR3 protein comes from TCRdb applying MiXCR to the PCR reads. The table has more than 20,000 distinct CDR3 sequences, less than 75% seen once. The germline V gene encodes CDR1 MNHEY and CDR2 SVGAGI. Trimming took 4 bases from V and 0 from J, leaving 9 bases between them. CDR3 length: 14 amino acids. This clonotype originated in a human donor who had recovered from COVID-19. The sequencing input was CD4+ T cells from blood, cultured in vitro. V is TRBV6-5 and J is TRBJ1-1; no clear D gene. The CDR3 nucleotides read TGTGCCAGCAGTTTCGAGGGCATGAACACTGAAGCTTTCTTT. Translated, it gives CASSFEGMNTEAFF.